The present entry profiles one TCR beta chain with its context. This record belongs to a study of blood T cell repertoires in COVID-19. Study-wide background: Whether acute or convalescent, the COVID-19 samples came from the United States, Italy and Spain. Nucleic acid was either cDNA or gDNA, and it came from T cells, B-cell-depleted T cells, or PBMCs.

As originally analysed: By means of reference gene primer amplification, nucleated cell counts were estimated. TCRdb's table, derived via immunoSEQ multiplex PCR, lists solely in-frame clones and lacks some. V and J calls plus clone size are reproduced from that table; the DNA served to infer D and trimming. The sample records 75,000 to 95,000 clones, 88% being singletons. V lost 5 bases and J 2 bases, leaving 3 bases between the germline ends. The germline V gene encodes CDR1 SGHAT and CDR2 FQNNGV. There are 11 residues in the CDR3. The sample comprised peripheral blood. The source of this sequence is a middle-aged man with active COVID-19. The chain links TRBV11-2 to TRBJ2-5, with no clear D. CDR3 sequence reads: CASSPQETQYF. CDR3 sequence (DNA): TGTGCCAGCAGCCCACAAGAGACCCAGTACTTC.